This T cell receptor (beta chain) was recorded in a study of shared clonotypes between healthy human individuals. Study at large: Aged between 18 and 49, the donors were two women and a few men. The study's findings and limits: Sharing across several donors was seen in approximately 5.2% of naive CD4 clonotypes. Large depth notwithstanding, sorted-subset sequencing proved incomplete by rarefaction.

Donors were healthy HIV-negative adults without recent acute infections or vaccinations. Details on this clone: What it recognizes is unknown. This same CDR3 is encoded by further DNA sequences in the sample.

The CDR3 has 13 amino acids. With 4 bases removed from V and 2 bases from J, the gap between germline ends came to 8 bases. CDR1 SGHTA and CDR2 FQGTGA come from the germline V gene. The method was immunoSEQ multiplex PCR; TCRdb's version includes in-frame clones alone and lacks a portion of them. The sample contains about 2.5 million clones, 85% to 95% of which appear only once. The chain combines TRBV7-3 with TRBJ1-1; D not certain. The receptor was derived from a young man in good health. Some clones in this sample may be carry-over from other donors' samples. The sequenced sample consisted of naive CD4+ T cells from PBMCs. The subset here: CD45RA+ positively selected. Here the CDR3 reads CASSSDGNTEAFF. The CDR3 nucleotides read TGTGCCAGCAGCTCCGACGGTAACACTGAAGCTTTCTTT.